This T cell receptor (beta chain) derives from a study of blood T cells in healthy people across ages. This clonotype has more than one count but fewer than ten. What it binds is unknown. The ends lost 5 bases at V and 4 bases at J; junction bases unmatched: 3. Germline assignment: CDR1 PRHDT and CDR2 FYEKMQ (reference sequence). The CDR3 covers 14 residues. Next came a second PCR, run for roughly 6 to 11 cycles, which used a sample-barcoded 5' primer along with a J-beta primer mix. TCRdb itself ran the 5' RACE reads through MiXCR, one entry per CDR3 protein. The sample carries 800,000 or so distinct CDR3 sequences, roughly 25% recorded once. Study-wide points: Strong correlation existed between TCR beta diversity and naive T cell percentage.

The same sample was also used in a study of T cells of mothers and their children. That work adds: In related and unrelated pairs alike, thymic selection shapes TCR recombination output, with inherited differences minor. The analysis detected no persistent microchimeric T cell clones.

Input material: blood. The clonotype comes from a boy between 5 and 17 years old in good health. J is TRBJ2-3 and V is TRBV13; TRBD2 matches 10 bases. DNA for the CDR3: TGTGCCAGCAGCCCCGGACTAGCGGCAGATACGCAGTATTTT. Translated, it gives CASSPGLAADTQYF.